The 6 T cell receptor beta chains presented below share a single source sample, sequenced in a study of OX40 agonist ivuxolimab in advanced cancers. TCRdb's copy holds only in-frame clones and misses some; the assay was immunoSEQ multiplex PCR. Here the sample spans tens of thousands of clones, roughly 80% being singletons. The sequencing here drew on CD4+ or CD8+ T cells sorted from blood, taken in a trial of the OX40 agonist ivuxolimab. All receptors derive from an adult with an advanced solid tumor such as melanoma, head and neck, liver or kidney cancer.

The V and J genes are TRBV5-4 and TRBJ2-1; D could derive from TRBD1 or TRBD2 (6 bases each). Germline values: CDR1 SGHNT, CDR2 YYREEE (reference sequence). Trimming left V 5 bases short and J 2 bases short, with 17 bases between. This CDR3 is 16 amino acids long. CDR3 sequence: CASSPRAEGAYNEQFF. CDR3 bases: TGTGCCAGCAGTCCGCGGGCGGAGGGGGCCTACAATGAGCAGTTCTTC.

This clone has more than one count but fewer than ten. In nucleotides, the CDR3 is TGTGCCAGCAGCTTGAGGTCGGCCGGTGAGGGGGCATTTGGCTACACCTTC. This encodes CASSLRSAGEGAFGYTF. The gene calls are TRBV7-8 and TRBJ1-2; 7 bases line up with TRBD1. Germline values: CDR1 SGHVS, CDR2 FQNEAQ. The CDR3 totals 17 residues. J gave up 7 bases and V 3 bases, and 17 bases lay outside the gene matches.

This clone was detected only once. This chain connects TRBV4-1 to TRBJ2-1; 7 bases are a match to TRBD1. Germline CDR1 and CDR2: MGHRA and YSYEKL. This CDR3 has 15 residues. V shed 4 bases and J 4 bases; nucleotides not matched to a gene: 7. CDR3: CASSPPTGKYNEQFF. The CDR3 bases are TGCGCCAGCAGCCCTCCGACAGGGAAATACAATGAGCAGTTCTTC.

The chain recombines TRBV12-5 with TRBJ2-7, with TRBD1 matching 7 bases. This CDR3 is built from 14 residues. V gave up 5 bases and J gave up 6 bases; unmatched junction bases: 10. CDR1 is LGHNT, CDR2 FRNRAP, per germline. CDR3 nucleotides: TGTGCTAGTGGTAGAGAATCGGACAGGAGCGAGCAGTACTTC. Its translation is CASGRESDRSEQYF.

This clone came up once. This chain joins TRBV7-8 and TRBJ1-6; TRBD1 is a possible D gene (6 bases). The V gene's germline CDR1 is SGHVS and CDR2 FQNEAQ. CDR3 size: 14 residues. V shed 5 bases and J shed 7 bases, with 12 bases lying between them. This CDR3 reads CASSVQGWNSPLHF. CDR3 bases: TGTGCCAGCAGCGTACAGGGATGGAATTCACCCCTCCACTTT.

The chain combines TRBV6-5 with TRBJ1-1; maybe TRBD1 (5 bases). Trimming left V 0 bases short and J 2 bases short, with 10 bases between. Germline V lookup: CDR1 MNHEY, CDR2 SVGAGI. This CDR3 has 15 amino acids. The CDR3: CASSYSQGFNTEAFF. For the CDR3, the DNA is TGTGCCAGCAGTTACTCTCAGGGATTTAACACTGAAGCTTTCTTT.